Sequencing of this T cell receptor beta chain was carried out in a study of T cells in Graves' hyperthyroidism and ophthalmopathy. This clonotype has ten or more counts. RNA transcripts gave rise to amplified TCR beta CDR3 regions. When the TCR CDR3 underwent first-round RT-PCR, the HTBI primer set was used. Each CDR3 protein is one row after TCRdb ran MiXCR on the multiplex PCR reads. The table shows about 770,000 distinct CDR3 sequences, with 18% occurring only once. With a duration under 2 months, the hyperthyroidism was newly diagnosed in patients aged 18 to 65. It was less than 13 ml of fresh peripheral blood that supplied the PBMCs. The ends lost 6 bases at V and 3 bases at J; junction bases unmatched: 7. The CDR3 runs to 14 residues.

The specimen was blood. The TCR was taken from a woman aged 50 to 60 with Graves' hyperthyroidism that later progressed to Graves' ophthalmopathy. V gene TRBV12-3 or TRBV12-4 combines with J gene TRBJ2-7; 8 bases are shared with TRBD1. The CDR3 region has the DNA TGTGCCAGCAGACAAGACAGGGGAGGCTACGAGCAGTACTTC. This encodes CASRQDRGGYEQYF.